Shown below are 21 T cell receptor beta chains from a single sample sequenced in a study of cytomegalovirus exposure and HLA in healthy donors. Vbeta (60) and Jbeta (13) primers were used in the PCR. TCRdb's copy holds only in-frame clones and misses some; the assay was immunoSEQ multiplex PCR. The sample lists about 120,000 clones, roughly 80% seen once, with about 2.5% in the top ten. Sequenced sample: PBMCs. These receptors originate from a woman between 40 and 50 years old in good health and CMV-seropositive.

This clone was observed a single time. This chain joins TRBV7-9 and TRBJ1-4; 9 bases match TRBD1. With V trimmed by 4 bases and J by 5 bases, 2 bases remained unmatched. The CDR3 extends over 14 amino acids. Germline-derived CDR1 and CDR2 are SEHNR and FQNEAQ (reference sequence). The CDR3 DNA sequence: TGTGCCAGCAGCTACGGGACAGGGAATGAAAAACTGTTTTTT. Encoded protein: CASSYGTGNEKLFF.

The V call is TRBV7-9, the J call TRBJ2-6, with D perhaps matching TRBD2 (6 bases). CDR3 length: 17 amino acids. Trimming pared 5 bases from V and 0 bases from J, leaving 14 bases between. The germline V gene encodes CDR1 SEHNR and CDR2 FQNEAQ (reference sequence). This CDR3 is CASSGRDGSSGANVLTF. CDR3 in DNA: TGTGCCAGCAGCGGCCGGGACGGGAGCTCTGGGGCCAACGTCCTGACTTTC. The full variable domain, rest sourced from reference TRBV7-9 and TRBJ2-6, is DTGVSQNPRHKITKRGQNVTFRCDPISEHNRLYWYRQTLGQGPEFLTYFQNEAQLEKSRLLSDRFSAERPKGSFSTLEIQRTEQGDSAMYLCASSGRDGSSGANVLTFGAGSRLTVL.

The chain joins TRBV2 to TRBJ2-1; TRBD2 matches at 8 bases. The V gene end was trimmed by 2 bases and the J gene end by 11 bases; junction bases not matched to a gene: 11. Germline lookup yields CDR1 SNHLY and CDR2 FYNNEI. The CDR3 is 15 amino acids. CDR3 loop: CASSERGDSGEQQFF. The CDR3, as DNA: TGTGCCAGCAGTGAACGGGGGGATAGCGGGGAGCAGCAGTTCTTC.

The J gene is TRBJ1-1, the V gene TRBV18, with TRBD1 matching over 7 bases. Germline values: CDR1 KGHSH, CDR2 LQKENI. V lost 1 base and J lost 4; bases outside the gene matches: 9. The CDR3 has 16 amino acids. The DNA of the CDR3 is TGTGCCAGCTCACCACAGTTACAGGGGCTGGGCACTGAAGCTTTCTTT. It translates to CASSPQLQGLGTEAFF.

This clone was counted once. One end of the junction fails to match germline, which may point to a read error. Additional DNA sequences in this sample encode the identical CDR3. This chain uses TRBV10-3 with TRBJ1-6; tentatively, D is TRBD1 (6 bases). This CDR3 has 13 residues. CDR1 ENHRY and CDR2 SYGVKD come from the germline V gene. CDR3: CASGGTLNSPLHF. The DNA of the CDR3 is TGTGCCTCGGGAGGGACACTCAATTCCCCCCTCCACTTT.

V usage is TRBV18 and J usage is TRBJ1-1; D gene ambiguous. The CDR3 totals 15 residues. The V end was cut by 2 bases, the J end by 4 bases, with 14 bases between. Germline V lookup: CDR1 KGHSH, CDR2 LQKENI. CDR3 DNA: TGTGCCAGCTCACCAGGAGGAAGGTCGGCCACTGAAGCTTTCTTT. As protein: CASSPGGRSATEAFF. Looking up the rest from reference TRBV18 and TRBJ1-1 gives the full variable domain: NAGVMQNPRHLVRRRGQEARLRCSPMKGHSHVYWYRQLPEEGLKFMVYLQKENIIDESGMPKERFSAEFPKEGPSILRIQQVVRGDSAAYFCASSPGGRSATEAFFGQGTRLTVV.

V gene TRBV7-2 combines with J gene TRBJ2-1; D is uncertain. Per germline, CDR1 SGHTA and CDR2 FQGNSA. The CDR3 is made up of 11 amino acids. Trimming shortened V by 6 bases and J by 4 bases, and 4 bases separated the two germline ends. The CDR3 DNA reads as TGTGCCAGCAGTAATTACAATGAGCAGTTCTTC. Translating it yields CASSNYNEQFF.

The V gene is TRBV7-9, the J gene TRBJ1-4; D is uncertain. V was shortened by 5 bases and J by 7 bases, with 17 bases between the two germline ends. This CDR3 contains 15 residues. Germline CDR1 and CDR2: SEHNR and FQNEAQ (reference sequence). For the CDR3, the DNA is TGTGCCAGCAGCCCTAGATCGCAAGGGAGTGAAAAACTGTTTTTT. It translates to CASSPRSQGSEKLFF.

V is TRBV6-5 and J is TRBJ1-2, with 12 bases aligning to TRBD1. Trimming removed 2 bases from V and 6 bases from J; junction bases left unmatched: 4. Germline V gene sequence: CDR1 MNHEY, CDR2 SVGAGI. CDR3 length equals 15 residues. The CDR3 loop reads CASSYRDRGPDGYTF. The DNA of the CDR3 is TGTGCCAGCAGTTACCGGGACAGGGGGCCCGATGGCTACACCTTC.

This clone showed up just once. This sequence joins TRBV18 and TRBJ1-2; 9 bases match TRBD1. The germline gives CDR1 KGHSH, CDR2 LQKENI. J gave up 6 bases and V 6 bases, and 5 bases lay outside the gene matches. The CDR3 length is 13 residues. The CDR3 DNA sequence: TGTGCCAGCTCCCCCGGACAGGGGCATGGCTACACCTTC. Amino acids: CASSPGQGHGYTF.

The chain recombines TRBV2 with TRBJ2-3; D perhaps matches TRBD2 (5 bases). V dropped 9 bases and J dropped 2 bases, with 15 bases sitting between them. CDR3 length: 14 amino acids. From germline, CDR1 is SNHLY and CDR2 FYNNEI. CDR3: CARGSGGSTDTQYF. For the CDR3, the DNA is TGTGCCAGGGGGAGCGGCGGCTCCACAGATACGCAGTATTTT.

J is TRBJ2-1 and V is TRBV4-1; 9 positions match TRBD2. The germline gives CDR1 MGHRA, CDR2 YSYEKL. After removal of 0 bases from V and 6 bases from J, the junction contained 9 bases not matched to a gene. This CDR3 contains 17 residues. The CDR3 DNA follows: TGCGCCAGCAGCCAAGACGGCGCGGGGGGGCAAATCAATGAGCAGTTCTTC. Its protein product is CASSQDGAGGQINEQFF.

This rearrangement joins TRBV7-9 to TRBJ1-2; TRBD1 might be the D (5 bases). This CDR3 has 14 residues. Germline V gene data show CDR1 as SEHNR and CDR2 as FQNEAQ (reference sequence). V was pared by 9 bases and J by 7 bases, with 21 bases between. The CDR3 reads CASTLGGASSGYTF. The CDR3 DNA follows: TGTGCCAGTACCCTGGGAGGGGCATCGAGTGGCTACACCTTC.

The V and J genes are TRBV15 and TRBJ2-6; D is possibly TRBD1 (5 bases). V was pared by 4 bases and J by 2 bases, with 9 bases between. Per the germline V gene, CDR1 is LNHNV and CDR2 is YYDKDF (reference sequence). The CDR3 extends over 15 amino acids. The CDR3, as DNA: TGTGCCACCAGCATAATGGGGCCTGGGGCCAACGTCCTGACTTTC. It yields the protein CATSIMGPGANVLTF.

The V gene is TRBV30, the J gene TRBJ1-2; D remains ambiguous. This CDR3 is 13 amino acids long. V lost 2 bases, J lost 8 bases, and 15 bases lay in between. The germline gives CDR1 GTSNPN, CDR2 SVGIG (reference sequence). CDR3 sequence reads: CAWSRGQLRGYTF. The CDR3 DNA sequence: TGTGCCTGGAGTAGAGGGCAGCTTCGAGGCTACACCTTC.

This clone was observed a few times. The chain's CDR3 is CASSPGGRSLMGQFF. The CDR3 bases are TGTGCCAGCAGCCCAGGGGGCCGTTCCTTGATGGGGCAGTTCTTC. The V call is TRBV5-6, the J call TRBJ2-1; 8 bases align to TRBD1. Trimming removed 4 bases from V and 12 bases from J; junction bases left unmatched: 15. The CDR3 runs 15 residues. The V gene's germline CDR1 is SGHDT and CDR2 YYEEEE.

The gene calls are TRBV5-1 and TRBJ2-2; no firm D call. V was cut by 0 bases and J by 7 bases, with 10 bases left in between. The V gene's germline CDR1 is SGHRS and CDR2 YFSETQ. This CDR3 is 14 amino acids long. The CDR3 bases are TGCGCCAGCAGCTTGGAGGCGACGGGCGGGGAGCTGTTTTTT. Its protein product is CASSLEATGGELFF.

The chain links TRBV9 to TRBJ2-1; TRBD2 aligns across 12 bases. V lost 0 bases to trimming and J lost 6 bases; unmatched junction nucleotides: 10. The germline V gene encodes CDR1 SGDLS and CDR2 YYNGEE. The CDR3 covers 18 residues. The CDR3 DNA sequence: TGTGCCAGCAGCGTAGCTGGCCTAGCGGGAGGGGGTGGCAATGAGCAGTTCTTC. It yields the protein CASSVAGLAGGGGNEQFF.

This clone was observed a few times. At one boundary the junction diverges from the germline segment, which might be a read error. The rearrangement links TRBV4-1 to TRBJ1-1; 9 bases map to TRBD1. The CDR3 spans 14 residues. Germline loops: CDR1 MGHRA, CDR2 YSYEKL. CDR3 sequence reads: CASSQETGGKAAFF. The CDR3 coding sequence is TGCGCCAGCAGTCAAGAGACAGGGGGAAAGGCAGCTTTCTTT.

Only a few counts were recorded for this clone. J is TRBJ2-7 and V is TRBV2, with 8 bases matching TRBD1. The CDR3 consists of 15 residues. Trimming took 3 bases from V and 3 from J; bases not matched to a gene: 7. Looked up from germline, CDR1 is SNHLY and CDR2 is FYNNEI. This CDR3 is CASSEFDRGNYEQYF. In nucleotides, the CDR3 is TGTGCCAGCAGTGAGTTTGACAGGGGAAACTACGAGCAGTACTTC.

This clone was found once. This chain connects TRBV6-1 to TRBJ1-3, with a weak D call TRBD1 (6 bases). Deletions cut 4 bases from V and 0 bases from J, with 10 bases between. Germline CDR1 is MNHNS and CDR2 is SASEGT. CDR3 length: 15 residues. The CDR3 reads CASSAGELSGNTIYF. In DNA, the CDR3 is TGTGCCAGCAGTGCAGGGGAACTCTCTGGAAACACCATATATTTT.